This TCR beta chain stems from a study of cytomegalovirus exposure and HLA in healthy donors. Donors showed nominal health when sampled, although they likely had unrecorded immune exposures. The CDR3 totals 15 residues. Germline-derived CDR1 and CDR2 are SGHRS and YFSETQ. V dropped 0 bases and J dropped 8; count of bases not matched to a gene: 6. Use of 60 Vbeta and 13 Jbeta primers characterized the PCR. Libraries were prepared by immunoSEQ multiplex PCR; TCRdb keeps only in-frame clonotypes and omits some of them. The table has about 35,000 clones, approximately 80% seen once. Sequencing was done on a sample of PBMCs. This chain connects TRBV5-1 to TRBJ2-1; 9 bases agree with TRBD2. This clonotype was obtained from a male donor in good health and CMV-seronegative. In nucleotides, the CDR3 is TGCGCCAGCAGCTTGGACCGCGGGAGGGTTGATGAGCAGTTCTTC. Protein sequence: CASSLDRGRVDEQFF.